This record concerns one T cell receptor beta chain sequence. The antigen is unknown. These data are taken from a study of monozygotic twins with inflammatory bowel disease. Study findings and constraints: For IBD patients, clonotypes shared with others were fewer than for healthy twins, especially with disease activity. Evidence failed to back one strong IBD-linked signal or clonotype.

There were about 3,500 ng of total RNA used for each TCR library. Per individual sample, eight separate reactions were used to make cDNA. TCRdb re-called the 5' RACE reads, yielding one record per CDR3 amino acid sequence without DNA. Its listing shows some 150,000 distinct CDR3 sequences. Sequencing input: blood. This receptor was obtained from a human donor with ulcerative colitis or Crohn's disease, or a healthy co-twin of an affected twin (not recorded which).

The CDR3 sequence is CASSIRGHPYNEQFF. J is TRBJ2-1 and V is TRBV19; absent DNA, TCRdb's TRBD1 call cannot be checked. CDR3 length: 15 residues. Germline CDR1 is LNHDA and CDR2 is SQIVND (reference sequence).